This entry lists 21 T cell receptor beta chains sequenced from one sample in a study of metastatic and nonmetastatic thyroid tumors. Prior to thyroid surgery, none of the patients had received any treatment. TCRdb reanalyzed the PCR reads with MiXCR. The sample has approximately 65,000 clones, 4% to 5% seen once. Source material: blood. The receptors were gathered from a female donor with papillary thyroid cancer or a benign thyroid nodule (not recorded which). Some clones in this sample may be carry-over from other donors' samples.

This chain connects TRBV24-1 to TRBJ2-3; TRBD2 aligns across 8 bases. The germline gives CDR1 KGHDR, CDR2 SFDVKD. The ends lost 1 base at V and 1 base at J; junction bases unmatched: 12. There are 19 residues in the CDR3. CDR3: CATSDFTSGTNWGTDTQYF. The CDR3 DNA sequence: TGTGCCACCAGTGATTTTACTAGCGGTACCAACTGGGGCACAGATACGCAGTATTTT.

This clone was counted many times. The V and J genes are TRBV6-1 and TRBJ2-1; D gene ambiguous. Per germline, CDR1 MNHNS and CDR2 SASEGT. The CDR3 covers 15 residues. Trimming removed 3 bases from V and 5 bases from J, with 14 bases in between. CDR3: CASSDVRTLNNEQFF. The CDR3 DNA follows: TGTGCCAGCAGTGACGTCAGAACCCTAAACAATGAGCAGTTCTTC.

The V gene is TRBV24-1, the J gene TRBJ1-2; no clear D. Germline CDR1 KGHDR, CDR2 SFDVKD. This CDR3 contains 15 residues. V was trimmed by 3 bases and J by 8 bases, leaving 18 bases between them. In nucleotides, the CDR3 is TGTGCCACCAGTGATCCCGAGTTTAGCCCCGGGGGCTACACCTTC. Its protein product is CATSDPEFSPGGYTF.

Notes on this clone: A clone one base away is much larger, so this may be a read error. The sample carries other DNA sequences with the same CDR3. CDR3 in amino acids: CATAGQMNTEAFF. DNA of the CDR3: TGTGCCACCGCGGGGCAGATGAACACTGAAGCTTTCTTT. This chain joins TRBV2 and TRBJ1-1; D perhaps matches TRBD1 (5 bases). CDR3 size: 13 residues. V lost 10 bases and J 0 bases, leaving 12 bases between the germline ends. Per the germline V gene, CDR1 is SNHLY and CDR2 is FYNNEI.

This clone appeared many times. The V call is TRBV7-8, the J call TRBJ2-2; D not certain. Germline lookup yields CDR1 SGHVS and CDR2 FQNEAQ. The CDR3 contains 14 residues. V lost 5 bases and J lost 6, with 13 bases in between. In DNA, the CDR3 is TGTGCCAGCAGCCCCGAGCCCCTGTCCGGGGAGCTGTTTTTT. This encodes CASSPEPLSGELFF.

There are many counts of this clone. V is TRBV5-1 and J is TRBJ2-3; possible D gene TRBD2, 5 bases. Looked up from germline, CDR1 is SGHRS and CDR2 is YFSETQ. The CDR3 spans 16 residues. V was clipped by 4 bases and J by 6 bases, with 21 bases between them. CDR3 coding DNA: TGCGCCAGCAGCATTACCGGAGGCCGGAGTCACGATACGCAGTATTTT. It encodes CASSITGGRSHDTQYF.

This clone was observed many times. The chain joins TRBV12-3 or TRBV12-4 to TRBJ1-2; D unresolved. The ends were cut back, 3 bases at V and 4 bases at J, with 12 bases in the middle. This CDR3 spans 14 amino acids. The CDR3 loop reads CASSFGSQSYGYTF. Here the CDR3 DNA reads TGTGCCAGCAGTTTTGGTTCCCAGAGCTATGGCTACACCTTC.

The sample holds many counts of this clone. V and J are TRBV30 and TRBJ2-1, with 11 nucleotides matching TRBD2. With 2 bases clipped from V and 4 bases from J, the junction kept 4 bases outside the gene matches. The CDR3 is 15 residues long. The germline CDR1 and CDR2 sequences are GTSNPN and SVGIG (reference sequence). CDR3 sequence reads: CAWSRGTSGYNEQFF. In DNA form, the CDR3 reads TGTGCCTGGAGTCGCGGGACTAGCGGTTACAATGAGCAGTTCTTC. Looking up the rest from reference TRBV30 and TRBJ2-1 gives the full variable domain: SQTIHQWPATLVQPVGSPLSLECTVEGTSNPNLYWYRQAAGRGLQLLFYSVGIGQISSEVPQNLSASRPQDRQFILSSKKLLLSDSGFYLCAWSRGTSGYNEQFFGPGTRLTVL.

In the case of this clone: A read error may be the cause here, since a much bigger clone is one base away. This chain connects TRBV20-1 to TRBJ2-1; 7 bases line up with TRBD2. This CDR3 spans 15 amino acids. The germline V gene encodes CDR1 DFQATT and CDR2 SNEGSKA (reference sequence). V gave up 3 bases and J gave up 9 bases; unmatched junction bases: 14. CDR3 in DNA: TGCAGTGCTAGGGTGACGGGCGGGAGCTACGGTGAGCAGTTCTTC. This sequence encodes CSARVTGGSYGEQFF.

This clone was seen ten or more times. The chain is built from TRBV7-3 and TRBJ1-1; possible D gene TRBD1, 5 bases. The germline V gene has CDR1 SGHTA and CDR2 FQGTGA. This CDR3 has 15 residues. Trimming stripped 5 bases from V and 0 bases from J, with 13 bases between. In DNA, the CDR3 is TGTGCCAGCAGCCCCCAGGGAGGGATGAACACTGAAGCTTTCTTT. Amino acids: CASSPQGGMNTEAFF.

This clone was observed at least ten times. Its ends do not fully match the called genes, so a read error is possible. The CDR3 sequence: CASSLGQNTEAFF. The CDR3 DNA reads TGTGCCAGCAGCTTAGGACAGAACACTGAAGCTTTCTTT. The chain couples TRBV12-3 or TRBV12-4 to TRBJ1-1; D may be TRBD1 (5 bases). The CDR3 has 13 residues.

This clone was counted only a few times. The CDR3, as DNA: TGTGCCAGTAGTGTGGGCAGGCGGTTCACTGAAGCTTTCTTT. This codes for CASSVGRRFTEAFF. This rearrangement joins TRBV19 to TRBJ1-1; D uncertain. V was cut by 5 bases and J by 4 bases, with 14 bases left in between. CDR1 is LNHDA, CDR2 SQIVND, per germline (reference sequence). The CDR3 runs to 14 residues.

The table lists this clone with a few counts. The V and J genes are TRBV11-2 and TRBJ2-2; 8 nucleotides agree with TRBD2. Germline-derived CDR1 and CDR2 are SGHAT and FQNNGV. CDR3 length: 16 residues. With V trimmed by 0 bases and J by 5 bases, 5 bases remained unmatched. The CDR3 nucleotides read TGTGCCAGCAGCTTAGATTCCAGCGGGAGTACCGGGGAGCTGTTTTTT. Amino acid sequence: CASSLDSSGSTGELFF.

In this sample, this clone turned up many times. The chain couples TRBV5-1 to TRBJ1-5; D is uncertain. This CDR3 comprises 13 residues. The V end was cut by 2 bases, the J end by 7 bases, with 10 bases between. Germline CDR1 SGHRS, CDR2 YFSETQ. In DNA, the CDR3 is TGCGCCAGCAGCTTCACCGGTCTCCAGCCCCAGCATTTT. It is translated as CASSFTGLQPQHF.

This clone appeared many times. This rearrangement joins TRBV24-1 to TRBJ2-5, with TRBD2 identical over 7 bases. The CDR3 runs 15 residues. J was trimmed by 4 bases and V by 2 bases; bases with no gene match: 6. The germline gives CDR1 KGHDR, CDR2 SFDVKD. The CDR3 DNA follows: TGTGCCACCAGTGATTCGGCGGGAGTGAGAGAGACCCAGTACTTC. Translated: CATSDSAGVRETQYF.

This clone was seen repeatedly, ten times or more. The genes are TRBV3-1 and TRBJ1-2; TRBD1 matches at 7 bases. The CDR3 is 15 amino acids. CDR1 is LGHDT and CDR2 is YNNKEL in the germline V gene (reference sequence). Trimming removed 4 bases from V and 5 bases from J; junction bases left unmatched: 10. CDR3: CASSPQTGREYGYTF. The CDR3 DNA reads TGTGCCAGCAGCCCTCAGACAGGGAGAGAATATGGCTACACCTTC.

This clone has a count of ten or more. The chain recombines TRBV5-1 with TRBJ2-3; no clear D gene. CDR1 SGHRS and CDR2 YFSETQ come from the germline V gene. Trimming pared 0 bases from V and 1 base from J, leaving 12 bases between. This CDR3 has 16 amino acids. The CDR3 DNA follows: TGCGCCAGCAGCTTGGAGTCTGTGGGCGGCACAGATACGCAGTATTTT. This translates into CASSLESVGGTDTQYF.

Many counts were recorded for this clone. The CDR3 is CASTRQGGEQYF. The CDR3 DNA reads as TGTGCCAGCACCCGCCAGGGGGGGGAGCAGTACTTC. V gene TRBV2 combines with J gene TRBJ2-7; D possibly uses TRBD1 or TRBD2 (7 bases each). Trimming stripped 7 bases from V and 7 bases from J, with 14 bases between. Looked up from germline, CDR1 is SNHLY and CDR2 is FYNNEI. CDR3 size: 12 residues.

The table lists this clone with many counts. The genes are TRBV2 and TRBJ2-7; D is unclear. V lost 7 bases and J lost 6, with 13 bases in between. The CDR3 runs 12 residues. Germline CDR1 and CDR2: SNHLY and FYNNEI. The chain's CDR3 is CASNLVVGEQYF. CDR3 in DNA: TGTGCCAGCAATCTAGTCGTGGGCGAGCAGTACTTC.

The chain links TRBV29-1 to TRBJ2-3; 11 bases match TRBD2. The V gene's germline CDR1 is SQVTM and CDR2 ANQGSEA. CDR3 size: 16 residues. Germline trimming cut 2 bases from V and 3 bases from J; bases unmatched to any gene: 7. The CDR3 sequence is CSVESLAGVGTDTQYF. The CDR3, as DNA: TGCAGCGTTGAATCACTAGCGGGAGTGGGAACAGATACGCAGTATTTT.

This clone was seen ten or more times. Germline and junction disagree at one end, which may indicate a read error. The chain links TRBV6-4 to TRBJ2-3; D is perhaps TRBD2 (5 bases). The germline V gene has CDR1 MRHNA and CDR2 SNTAGT. The CDR3 runs 14 residues. CDR3 residues: CASSGESFTDPQYF. CDR3 in DNA: TGTGCCAGCAGTGGGGAGAGTTTCACAGATCCGCAGTATTTT.